A selection of T cell receptor beta chains follows, all from one sample in a study of identical twins. TCRdb passed the 5' RACE reads through MiXCR, listing each CDR3 protein once. The top ten clones hold 0.27% of a sample with 1.5 million or so distinct CDR3 sequences, around a third of them seen once. Sequencing input: cord blood. All receptors derive from a newborn girl in good health. The CDR3 runs from the conserved cysteine through the conserved F or W. The D gene is left open where the match is weak. Not all rows give a size; the values are once, few, many and, for expanded clones, a class.

V	J	size	D	CDR3	DNA
TRBV2	TRBJ2-1	NA	TRBD2	CARGTSGRLEGNEQFF	TGTGCCAGGGGGACTAGCGGGAGGTTAGAAGGTAATGAGCAGTTCTTC
TRBV9	TRBJ2-3	NA	NA	CASSETSSTQYF	TGTGCCAGCAGCGAGACTAGTTCGACGCAGTATTTT
TRBV20-1	TRBJ2-3	NA	TRBD2	CSARALTSGGTDTQYF	TGCAGTGCTAGAGCCCTGACTAGCGGGGGCACAGATACGCAGTATTTT
TRBV6-6	TRBJ2-5	NA	TRBD2	CASSYYGLAGQETQYF	TGTGCCAGCAGTTACTATGGGCTAGCGGGGCAAGAGACCCAGTACTTC
TRBV4-1	TRBJ2-7	NA	NA	CASSQQTGSNEQYF	TGCGCCAGCAGCCAACAAACAGGATCCAATGAGCAGTACTTC
TRBV6-5	TRBJ1-6	few	NA	CASSYEKNSPLHF	TGTGCCAGCAGTTATGAAAAGAATTCACCCCTCCACTTT
TRBV2	TRBJ2-7	NA	TRBD1	CAGTGVGHMLSYEQYF	TGTGCCGGAACAGGGGTAGGCCACATGCTCTCCTACGAGCAGTACTTC
TRBV20-1	TRBJ1-1	NA	TRBD1	CSAPRTGSEAFF	TGCAGTGCTCCTCGGACAGGCTCTGAAGCTTTCTTT
TRBV10-3	TRBJ2-5	once	TRBD2	CAIRASGGELTETQYF	TGTGCCATCAGGGCTAGCGGGGGGGAACTAACCGAGACCCAGTACTTC
TRBV20-1	TRBJ1-6	NA	NA	CSATGTGNSPLHF	TGCAGTGCTACCGGGACGGGTAATTCACCCCTCCACTTT
TRBV6-2/TRBV6-3	TRBJ2-7	NA	NA	CASSHTRVPREQYF	TGTGCCAGCAGTCACACAAGGGTACCTCGGGAGCAGTACTTC
TRBV4-1	TRBJ2-4	NA	TRBD2	CASSKGLAGDPGNIQYF	TGCGCCAGCAGCAAGGGACTAGCGGGAGATCCGGGAAACATTCAGTACTTC
TRBV5-1	TRBJ2-6	few	NA	CASSDFSGANVLTF	TGCGCCAGCAGCGACTTCTCTGGGGCCAACGTCCTGACTTTC
TRBV29-1	TRBJ1-2	NA	TRBD1	CSAAGQGVYGYTF	TGCAGCGCCGCGGGACAGGGGGTCTATGGCTACACCTTC
TRBV4-2	TRBJ2-4	NA	NA	CASSQEGTMRIQYF	TGTGCCAGCAGCCAAGAAGGCACTATGCGCATTCAGTACTTC
TRBV7-2	TRBJ2-1	NA	TRBD2	CASSLDWTSGAYNEQFF	TGTGCCAGCAGCTTAGACTGGACTAGCGGTGCCTACAATGAGCAGTTCTTC
TRBV2	TRBJ2-3	few	NA	CARGAGDTQYF	TGTGCCAGGGGGGCGGGGGATACGCAGTATTTT
TRBV7-2	TRBJ2-7	NA	TRBD2	CASRGLAGVNYEQYF	TGTGCCAGCAGGGGACTAGCGGGAGTAAACTACGAGCAGTACTTC
TRBV12-3/TRBV12-4	TRBJ2-7	many	NA	CASSLGETYEQYF	TGTGCCAGCAGCCTCGGGGAGACCTACGAGCAGTACTTC
TRBV4-2	TRBJ2-7	NA	NA	CASSRRLPRTHNADNEQYF	TGTGCCAGCAGCCGCAGACTACCGAGGACCCACAATGCCGACAATGAGCAGTACTTC
TRBV27	TRBJ2-1	NA	TRBD1	CASSFSGTAYSYNEQFF	TGTGCCAGCAGTTTCTCCGGGACAGCCTATTCCTACAATGAGCAGTTCTTC
TRBV3-1	TRBJ2-5	NA	NA	CASSFLKLPQETQYF	TGTGCCAGCAGCTTCCTAAAACTACCCCAAGAGACCCAGTACTTC
TRBV20-1	TRBJ1-2	NA	NA	CSARDQGPGYTF	TGCAGTGCTAGAGATCAGGGACCTGGCTACACCTTC
TRBV28	TRBJ2-5	NA	TRBD1	CASKLHTGGAETQYF	TGTGCCAGCAAACTACATACAGGGGGCGCAGAGACCCAGTACTTC
TRBV10-3	TRBJ1-2	NA	TRBD1	CAISERDRGSYGYTF	TGTGCCATCAGTGAGAGGGACAGGGGATCCTATGGCTACACCTTC
TRBV20-1	TRBJ2-1	NA	TRBD2	CSAHGTSGRKQQFF	TGCAGTGCCCACGGGACTAGCGGGAGGAAGCAACAGTTCTTC
TRBV12-3/TRBV12-4	TRBJ1-2	few	NA	CASSLYPDRGKGYTF	TGTGCCAGCAGTTTATACCCGGACAGAGGGAAGGGCTACACCTTC
TRBV6-1	TRBJ2-4	NA	TRBD2	CATYGLAFGKNIQYF	TGTGCCACATACGGACTAGCCTTTGGCAAAAACATTCAGTACTTC
TRBV6-1	TRBJ1-2	few	NA	CASRPREGYGYTF	TGTGCCAGCAGGCCCCGGGAGGGCTATGGCTACACCTTC
TRBV28	TRBJ2-5	many	NA	CASSPYDTPKSETQYF	TGTGCCAGCAGCCCCTATGACACGCCTAAAAGCGAGACCCAGTACTTC
TRBV30	TRBJ2-3	NA	TRBD2	CAWIPLAADTQYF	TGTGCCTGGATCCCACTAGCGGCAGATACGCAGTATTTT